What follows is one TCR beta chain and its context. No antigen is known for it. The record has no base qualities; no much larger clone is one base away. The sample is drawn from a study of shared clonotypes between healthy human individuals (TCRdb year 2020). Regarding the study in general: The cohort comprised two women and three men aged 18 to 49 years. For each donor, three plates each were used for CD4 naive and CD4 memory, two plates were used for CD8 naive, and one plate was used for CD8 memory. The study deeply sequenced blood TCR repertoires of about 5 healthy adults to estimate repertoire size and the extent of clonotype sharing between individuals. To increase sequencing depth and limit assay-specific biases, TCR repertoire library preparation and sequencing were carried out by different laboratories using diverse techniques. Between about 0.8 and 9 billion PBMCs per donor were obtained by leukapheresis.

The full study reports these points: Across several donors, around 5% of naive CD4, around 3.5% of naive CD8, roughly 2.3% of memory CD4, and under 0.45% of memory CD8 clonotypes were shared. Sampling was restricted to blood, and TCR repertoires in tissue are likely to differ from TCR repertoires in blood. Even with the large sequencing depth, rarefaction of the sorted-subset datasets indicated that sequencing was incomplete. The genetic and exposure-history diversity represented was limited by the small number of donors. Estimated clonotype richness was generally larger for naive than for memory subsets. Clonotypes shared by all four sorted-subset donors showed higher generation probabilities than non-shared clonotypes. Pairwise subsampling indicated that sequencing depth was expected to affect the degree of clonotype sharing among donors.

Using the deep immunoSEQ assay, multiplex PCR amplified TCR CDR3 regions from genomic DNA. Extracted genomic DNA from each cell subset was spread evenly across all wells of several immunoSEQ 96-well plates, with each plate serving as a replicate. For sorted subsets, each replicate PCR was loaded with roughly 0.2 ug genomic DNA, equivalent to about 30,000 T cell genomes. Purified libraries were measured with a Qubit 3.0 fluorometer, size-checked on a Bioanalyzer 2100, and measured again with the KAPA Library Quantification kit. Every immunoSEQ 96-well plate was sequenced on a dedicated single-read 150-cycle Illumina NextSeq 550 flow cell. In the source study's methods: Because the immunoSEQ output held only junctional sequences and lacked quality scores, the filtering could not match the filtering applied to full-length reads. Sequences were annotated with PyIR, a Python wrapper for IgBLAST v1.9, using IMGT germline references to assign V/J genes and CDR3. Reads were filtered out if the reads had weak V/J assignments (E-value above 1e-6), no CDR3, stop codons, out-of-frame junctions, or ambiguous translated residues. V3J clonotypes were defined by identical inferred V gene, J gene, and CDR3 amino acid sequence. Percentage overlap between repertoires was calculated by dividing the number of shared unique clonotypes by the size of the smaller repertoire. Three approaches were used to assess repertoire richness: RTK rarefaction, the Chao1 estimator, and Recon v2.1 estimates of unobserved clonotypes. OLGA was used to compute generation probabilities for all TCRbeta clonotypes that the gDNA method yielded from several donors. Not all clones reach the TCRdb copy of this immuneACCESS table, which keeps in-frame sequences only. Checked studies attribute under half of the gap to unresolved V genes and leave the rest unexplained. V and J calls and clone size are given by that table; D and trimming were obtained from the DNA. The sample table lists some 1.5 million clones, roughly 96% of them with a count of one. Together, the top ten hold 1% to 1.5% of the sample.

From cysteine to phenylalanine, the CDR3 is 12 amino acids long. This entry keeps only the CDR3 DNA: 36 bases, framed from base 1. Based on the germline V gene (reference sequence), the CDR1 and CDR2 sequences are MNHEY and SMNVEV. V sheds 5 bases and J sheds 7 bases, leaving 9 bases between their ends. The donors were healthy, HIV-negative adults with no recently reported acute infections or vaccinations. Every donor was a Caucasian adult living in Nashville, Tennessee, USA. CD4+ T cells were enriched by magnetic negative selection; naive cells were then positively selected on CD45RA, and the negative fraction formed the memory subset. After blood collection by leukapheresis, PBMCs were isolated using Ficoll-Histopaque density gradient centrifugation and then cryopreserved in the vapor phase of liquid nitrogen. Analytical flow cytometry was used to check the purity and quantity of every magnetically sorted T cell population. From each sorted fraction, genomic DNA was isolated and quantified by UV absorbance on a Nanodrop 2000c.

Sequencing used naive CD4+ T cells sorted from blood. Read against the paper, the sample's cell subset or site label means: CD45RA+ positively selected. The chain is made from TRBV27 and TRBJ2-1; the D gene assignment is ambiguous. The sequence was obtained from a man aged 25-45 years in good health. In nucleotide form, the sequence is TGTGCCAGCAGTCGCCGAAAAAATGAGCAGTTCTTC. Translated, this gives CASSRRKNEQFF.